A single TCR beta chain is shown here with its context. These data originate in a study of shared clonotypes between healthy human individuals. Study overall: Per donor, CD8 memory used one plate, CD8 naive used two, CD4 memory used three and CD4 naive used three.

With 4 bases removed from V and 5 bases from J, the gap between germline ends came to 20 bases. Germline V gene data show CDR1 as LGHNA and CDR2 as YSLEER. The length of the CDR3 is 16 residues. The genomic DNA of each subset was split evenly across several immunoSEQ plates. Some clones are missing from TCRdb's copy, which holds only in-frame ones; the method was immunoSEQ multiplex PCR. The sample carries over a million clones, around 97% recorded once. Every one of the donors was a Caucasian adult that lived in Nashville, Tennessee. This TCR came from a man aged 25-45 years in good health. The genes are TRBV4-3 and TRBJ2-5; possible D gene TRBD1, 6 bases. Source material: naive CD4+ T cells sorted from blood. Subset specified: CD45RA+ positively selected. The CDR3 spells CASSPTAQGRLETQYF. CDR3 in DNA: TGCGCCAGCAGCCCCACCGCACAGGGACGGTTGGAGACCCAGTACTTC.